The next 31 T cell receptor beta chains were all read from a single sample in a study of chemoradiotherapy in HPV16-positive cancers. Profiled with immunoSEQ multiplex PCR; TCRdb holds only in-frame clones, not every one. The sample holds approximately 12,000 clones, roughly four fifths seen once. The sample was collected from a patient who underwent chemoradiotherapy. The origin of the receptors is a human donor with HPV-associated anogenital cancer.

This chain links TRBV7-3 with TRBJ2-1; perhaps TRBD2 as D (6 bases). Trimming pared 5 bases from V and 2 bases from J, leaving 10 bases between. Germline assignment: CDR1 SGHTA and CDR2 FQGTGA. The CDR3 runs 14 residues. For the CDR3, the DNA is TGTGCCAGCAGCCCGGGAGCTACCTACAATGAGCAGTTCTTC. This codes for CASSPGATYNEQFF.

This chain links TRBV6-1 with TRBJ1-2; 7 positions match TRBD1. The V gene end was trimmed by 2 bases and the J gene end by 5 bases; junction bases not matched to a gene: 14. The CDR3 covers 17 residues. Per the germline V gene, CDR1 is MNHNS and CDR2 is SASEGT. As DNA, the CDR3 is TGTGCCAGCAGTGAAACGGGGTGGGACAGTTATTCGTATGGCTACACCTTC. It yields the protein CASSETGWDSYSYGYTF.

This chain's CDR3 is CASSTSVPSYEQYF. The DNA for the CDR3 is TGTGCCAGCAGTACTAGCGTGCCCTCCTACGAGCAGTACTTC. The V and J genes are TRBV6-6 and TRBJ2-7, with 7 bases matching TRBD2. The junction had 4 bases not matched to a gene; V was cut back by 5 bases and J by 0 bases. The CDR3 extends over 14 amino acids. The germline V gene has CDR1 MNHNY and CDR2 SVGAGI (reference sequence).

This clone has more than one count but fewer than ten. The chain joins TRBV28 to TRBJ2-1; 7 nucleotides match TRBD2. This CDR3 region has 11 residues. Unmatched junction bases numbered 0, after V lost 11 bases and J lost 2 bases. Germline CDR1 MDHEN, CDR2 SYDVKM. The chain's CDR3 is CAGGAYNEQFF. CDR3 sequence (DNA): TGTGCCGGGGGGGCCTACAATGAGCAGTTCTTC.

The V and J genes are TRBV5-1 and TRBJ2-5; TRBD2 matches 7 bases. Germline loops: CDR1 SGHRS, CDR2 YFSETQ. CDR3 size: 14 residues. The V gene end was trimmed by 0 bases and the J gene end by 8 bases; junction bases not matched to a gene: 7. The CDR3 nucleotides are TGCGCCAGCAGCTTGGATATCACGGGGGGAACCCAGTACTTC. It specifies CASSLDITGGTQYF.

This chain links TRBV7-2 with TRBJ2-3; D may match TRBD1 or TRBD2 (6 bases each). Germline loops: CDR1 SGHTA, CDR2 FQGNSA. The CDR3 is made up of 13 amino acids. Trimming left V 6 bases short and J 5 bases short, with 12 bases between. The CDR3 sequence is CASRRGALDTQYF. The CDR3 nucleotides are TGTGCCAGCAGAAGGGGGGCCTTAGATACGCAGTATTTT.

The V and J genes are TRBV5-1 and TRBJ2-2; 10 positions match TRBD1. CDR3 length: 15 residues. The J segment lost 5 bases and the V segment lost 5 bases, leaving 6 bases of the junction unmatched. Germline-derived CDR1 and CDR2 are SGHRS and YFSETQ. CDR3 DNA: TGCGCCAGCAGGGACGGGACAGGGGTAACCGGGGAGCTGTTTTTT. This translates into CASRDGTGVTGELFF.

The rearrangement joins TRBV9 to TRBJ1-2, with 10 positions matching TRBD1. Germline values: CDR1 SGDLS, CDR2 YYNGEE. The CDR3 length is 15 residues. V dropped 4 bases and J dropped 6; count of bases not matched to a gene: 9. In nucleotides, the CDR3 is TGTGCCAGCAGCCTCATCTGGACAGGGGGTCATGGCTACACCTTC. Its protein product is CASSLIWTGGHGYTF.

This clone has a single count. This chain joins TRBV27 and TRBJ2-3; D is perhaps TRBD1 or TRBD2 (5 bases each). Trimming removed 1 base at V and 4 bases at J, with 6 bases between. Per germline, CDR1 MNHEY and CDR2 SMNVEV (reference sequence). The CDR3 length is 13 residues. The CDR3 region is CASSLLGADTQYF. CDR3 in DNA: TGTGCCAGCAGTTTATTGGGGGCAGATACGCAGTATTTT.

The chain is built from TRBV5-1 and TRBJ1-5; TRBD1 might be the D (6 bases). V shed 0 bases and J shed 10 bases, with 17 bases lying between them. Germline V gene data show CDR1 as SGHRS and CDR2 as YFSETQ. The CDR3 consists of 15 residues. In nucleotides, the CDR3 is TGCGCCAGCAGCTTGGAAGGGGGATCTATACCTCCCCAGCATTTT. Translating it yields CASSLEGGSIPPQHF.

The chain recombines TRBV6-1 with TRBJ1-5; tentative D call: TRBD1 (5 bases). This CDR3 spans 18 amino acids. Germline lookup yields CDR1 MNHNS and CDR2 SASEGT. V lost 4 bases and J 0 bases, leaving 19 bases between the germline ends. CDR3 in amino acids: CASSVLGPPLYSNQPQHF. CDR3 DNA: TGTGCCAGCAGTGTCCTGGGACCTCCATTATATAGCAATCAGCCCCAGCATTTT.

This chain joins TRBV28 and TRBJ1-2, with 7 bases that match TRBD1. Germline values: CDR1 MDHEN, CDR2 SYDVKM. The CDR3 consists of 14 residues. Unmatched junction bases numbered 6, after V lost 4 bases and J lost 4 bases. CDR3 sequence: CASSYGQEGYGYTF. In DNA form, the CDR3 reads TGTGCCAGCAGTTACGGACAGGAAGGCTATGGCTACACCTTC.

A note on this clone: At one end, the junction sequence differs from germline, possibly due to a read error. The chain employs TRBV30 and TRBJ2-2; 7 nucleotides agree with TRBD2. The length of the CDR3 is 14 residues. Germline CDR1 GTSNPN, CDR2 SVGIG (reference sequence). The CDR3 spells CASNGGRRTEELFF. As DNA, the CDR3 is TGTGCCTCTAATGGCGGGAGACGTACCGAGGAGCTGTTTTTT.

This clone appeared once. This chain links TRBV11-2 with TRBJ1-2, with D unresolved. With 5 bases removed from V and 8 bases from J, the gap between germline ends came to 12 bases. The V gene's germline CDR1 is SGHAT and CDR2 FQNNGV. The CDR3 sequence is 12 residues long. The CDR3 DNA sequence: TGTGCCAGCAGCGACCTTGGTGTGGGCTACACCTTC. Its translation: CASSDLGVGYTF.

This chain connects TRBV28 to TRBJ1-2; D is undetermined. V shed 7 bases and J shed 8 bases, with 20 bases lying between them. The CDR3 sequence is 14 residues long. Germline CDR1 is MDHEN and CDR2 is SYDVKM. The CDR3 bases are TGTGCCAGCACCACGGTAGCAACCCCGCGGGGCTACACCTTC. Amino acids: CASTTVATPRGYTF.

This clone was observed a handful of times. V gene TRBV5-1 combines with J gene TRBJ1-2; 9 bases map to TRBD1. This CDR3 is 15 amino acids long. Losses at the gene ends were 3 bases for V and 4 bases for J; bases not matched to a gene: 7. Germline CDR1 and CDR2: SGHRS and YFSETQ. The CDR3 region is CASSSSTGGFYGYTF. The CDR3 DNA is TGCGCCAGCAGCTCATCGACAGGGGGATTCTATGGCTACACCTTC.

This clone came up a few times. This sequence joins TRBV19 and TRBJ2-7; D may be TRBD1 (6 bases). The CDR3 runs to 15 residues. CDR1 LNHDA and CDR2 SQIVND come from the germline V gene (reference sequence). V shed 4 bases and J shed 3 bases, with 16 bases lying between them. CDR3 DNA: TGTGCCAGTAGTACGGACCGGGACACCCACTACGAGCAGTACTTC. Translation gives CASSTDRDTHYEQYF.

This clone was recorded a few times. CDR3 amino acids: CASSQTGNTEAFF. In nucleotides, the CDR3 is TGTGCCAGTAGCCAGACAGGGAACACTGAAGCTTTCTTT. The J gene is TRBJ1-1, the V gene TRBV19; tentative D call: TRBD1 (6 bases). Between the trimmed V and J ends, which lost 6 bases and 1 base, there was a span of 9 bases. Germline V CDR1 and CDR2: LNHDA, SQIVND (reference sequence). The CDR3 contains 13 residues.

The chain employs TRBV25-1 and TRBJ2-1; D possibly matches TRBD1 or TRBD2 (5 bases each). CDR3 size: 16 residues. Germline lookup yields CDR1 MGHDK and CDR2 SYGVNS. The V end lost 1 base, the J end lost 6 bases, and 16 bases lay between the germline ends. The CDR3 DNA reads TGTGCCAGCAGTGAATTAAACGAGGTGAGGGGCAATGAGCAGTTCTTC. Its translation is CASSELNEVRGNEQFF.

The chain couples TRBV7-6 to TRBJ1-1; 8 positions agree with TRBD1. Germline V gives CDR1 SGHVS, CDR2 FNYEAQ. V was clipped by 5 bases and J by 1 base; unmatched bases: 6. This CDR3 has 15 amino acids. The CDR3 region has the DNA TGTGCCAGCAGCCTCTTACAGGGGGGGAACACTGAAGCTTTCTTT. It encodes CASSLLQGGNTEAFF.

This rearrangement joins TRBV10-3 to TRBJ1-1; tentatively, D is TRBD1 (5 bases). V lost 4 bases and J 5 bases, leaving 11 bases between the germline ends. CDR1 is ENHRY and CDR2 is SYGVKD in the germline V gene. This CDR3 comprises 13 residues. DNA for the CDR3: TGTGCCATCAGTGTCCTTGGGGGTACTGAAGCTTTCTTT. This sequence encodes CAISVLGGTEAFF.

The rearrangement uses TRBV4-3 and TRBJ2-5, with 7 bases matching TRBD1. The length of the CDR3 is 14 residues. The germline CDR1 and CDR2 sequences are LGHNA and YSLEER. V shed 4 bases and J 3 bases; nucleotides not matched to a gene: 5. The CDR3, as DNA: TGCGCCAGCAGCCCACAGGGGCGAAAAGAGACCCAGTACTTC. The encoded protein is CASSPQGRKETQYF.

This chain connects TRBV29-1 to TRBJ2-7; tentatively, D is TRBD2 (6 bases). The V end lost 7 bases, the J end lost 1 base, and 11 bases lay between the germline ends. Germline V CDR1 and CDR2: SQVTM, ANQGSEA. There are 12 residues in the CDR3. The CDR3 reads CSGGDGSYEQYF. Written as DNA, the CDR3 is TGCAGCGGGGGGGACGGATCCTACGAGCAGTACTTC.

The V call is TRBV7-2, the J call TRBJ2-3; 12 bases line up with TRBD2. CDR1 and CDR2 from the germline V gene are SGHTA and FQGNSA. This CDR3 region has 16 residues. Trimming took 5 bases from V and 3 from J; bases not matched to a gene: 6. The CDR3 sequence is CASSRPSGGATDTQYF. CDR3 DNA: TGTGCCAGCAGCAGACCTAGCGGGGGGGCGACAGATACGCAGTATTTT.

This CDR3 is CATSRDWGLAGGPNEQFF. The CDR3 DNA reads TGTGCCACCAGCAGAGATTGGGGACTAGCGGGAGGACCAAATGAGCAGTTCTTC. V is TRBV15 and J is TRBJ2-1; 15 bases map to TRBD2. The junction had 7 bases not matched to a gene; V was cut back by 0 bases and J by 7 bases. Germline V gives CDR1 LNHNV, CDR2 YYDKDF (reference sequence). CDR3 length: 18 residues.

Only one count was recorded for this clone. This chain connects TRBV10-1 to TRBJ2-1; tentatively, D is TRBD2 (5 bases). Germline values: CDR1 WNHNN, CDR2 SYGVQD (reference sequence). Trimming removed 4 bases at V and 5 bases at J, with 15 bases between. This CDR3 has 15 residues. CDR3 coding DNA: TGCGCCAGCAGTGCCACACTAGGTCTGGACAATGAGCAGTTCTTC. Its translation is CASSATLGLDNEQFF.

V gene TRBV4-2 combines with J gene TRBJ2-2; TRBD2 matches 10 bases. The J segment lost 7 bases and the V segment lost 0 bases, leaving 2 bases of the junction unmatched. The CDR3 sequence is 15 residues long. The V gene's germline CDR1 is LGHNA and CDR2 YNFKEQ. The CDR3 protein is CASSQDSGGLGELFF. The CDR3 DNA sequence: TGTGCCAGCAGCCAAGATAGCGGGGGGCTCGGGGAGCTGTTTTTT.

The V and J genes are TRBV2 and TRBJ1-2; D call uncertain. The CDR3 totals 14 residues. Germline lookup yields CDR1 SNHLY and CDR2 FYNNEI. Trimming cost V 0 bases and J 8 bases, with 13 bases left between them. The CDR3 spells CASSEALGNSGYTF. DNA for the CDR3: TGTGCCAGCAGTGAAGCGCTCGGAAATAGCGGCTACACCTTC.

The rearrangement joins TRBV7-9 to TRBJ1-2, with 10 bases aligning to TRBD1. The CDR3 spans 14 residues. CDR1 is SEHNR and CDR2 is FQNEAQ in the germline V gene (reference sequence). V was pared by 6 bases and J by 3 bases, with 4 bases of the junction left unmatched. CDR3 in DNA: TGTGCCAGCAGTGGGACAGGGGACTACTATGGCTACACCTTC. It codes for CASSGTGDYYGYTF.

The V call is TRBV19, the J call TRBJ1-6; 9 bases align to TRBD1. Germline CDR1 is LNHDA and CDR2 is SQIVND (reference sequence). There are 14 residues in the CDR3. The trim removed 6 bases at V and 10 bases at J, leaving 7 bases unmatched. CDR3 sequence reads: CASSPGQGRSPLHF. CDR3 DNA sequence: TGTGCCAGTAGCCCGGGACAGGGTAGGTCACCCCTCCACTTT.

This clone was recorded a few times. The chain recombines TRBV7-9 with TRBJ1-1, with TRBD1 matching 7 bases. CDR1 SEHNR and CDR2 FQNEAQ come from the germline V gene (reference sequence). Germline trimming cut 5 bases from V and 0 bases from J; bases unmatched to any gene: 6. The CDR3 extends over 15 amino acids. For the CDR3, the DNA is TGTGCCAGCAGCCCGTGGGACAGTTTGAACACTGAAGCTTTCTTT. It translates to CASSPWDSLNTEAFF. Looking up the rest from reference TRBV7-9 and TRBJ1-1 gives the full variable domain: DTGVSQNPRHKITKRGQNVTFRCDPISEHNRLYWYRQTLGQGPEFLTYFQNEAQLEKSRLLSDRFSAERPKGSFSTLEIQRTEQGDSAMYLCASSPWDSLNTEAFFGQGTRLTVV.